The T cell receptor beta chain under discussion was sequenced for a study of beta chain features in type 1 diabetes. Study-level results: All four CD4+ subsets of Type 1 diabetes patients contained TCRB CDR3s that were moderately but significantly shorter. PCR may have favored shorter templates equally in patients and controls.

This clone was observed a handful of times. What it binds is not known. The investigators reverse transcribed all of the isolated RNA, so they sequenced expressed TCRB transcripts. Roughly 3.6 million reads, on average, came from each naive, central memory and regulatory T cell sample. This table comes from immunoSEQ multiplex PCR, and its TCRdb copy is limited to in-frame clones, with some not included. The table records hundreds of thousands of clones, around 15% of them present only once. V shed 6 bases and J shed 6 bases, with 18 bases lying between them. This CDR3 has 14 amino acids. Germline V gene data show CDR1 as SGDLS and CDR2 as YYNGEE.

The clonotype was recovered from a man aged 25 to 45 in good health. This chain links TRBV9 with TRBJ1-2; tentatively, D is TRBD1 (6 bases). The sequencing sample was made of central memory CD4+ T cells from blood. This chain's CDR3 is CASNKGDGTHGYTF. In nucleotides, the CDR3 is TGTGCCAGCAACAAGGGGGACGGGACACATGGCTACACCTTC.